One and the same sample provided the 4 T cell receptor beta chains below, sequenced in a study of technical replicates of blood from a handful of donors. Sequencing used immunoSEQ multiplex PCR; TCRdb keeps in-frame clones, though not all of them. The table records 70,000 to 85,000 clones, 97% of them present only once. The material sequenced was T cells isolated from PBMCs. All receptors come from a human donor in good health.

The chain recombines TRBV30 with TRBJ1-2; a possible D gene is TRBD1 (6 bases). Germline V gene data show CDR1 as GTSNPN and CDR2 as SVGIG (reference sequence). The V end lost 4 bases, the J end lost 13 bases, and 19 bases lay between the germline ends. This CDR3 contains 12 residues. CDR3 DNA: TGTGCCTGGAATGTTTACAGGGTCCATGGCACCTTC. Its translation is CAWNVYRVHGTF.

The CDR3 here is CASSSRTGTGYTF. The CDR3 DNA sequence: TGTGCCAGCAGCTCCCGAACAGGGACTGGCTACACCTTC. The J gene is TRBJ1-2, the V gene TRBV7-8; a possible D gene is TRBD1 (6 bases). Looked up from germline, CDR1 is SGHVS and CDR2 is FQNEAQ. V shed 4 bases and J shed 7 bases, with 13 bases lying between them. This CDR3 is 13 amino acids long.

The chain employs TRBV7-6 and TRBJ2-1; 10 bases agree with TRBD2. Germline V lookup: CDR1 SGHVS, CDR2 FNYEAQ. Trimming cost V 5 bases and J 0 bases; bases outside gene matches: 10. This CDR3 spans 18 amino acids. CDR3 protein: CASSSRASGGVSYNEQFF. The CDR3 region has the DNA TGTGCCAGCAGCAGCAGGGCTAGCGGGGGCGTCTCCTACAATGAGCAGTTCTTC.

This rearrangement joins TRBV9 to TRBJ1-1; D gene uncertain. CDR1 and CDR2 (germline): SGDLS, YYNGEE. This CDR3 contains 15 residues. V lost 0 bases and J lost 3, with 12 bases in between. The CDR3 nucleotides read TGTGCCAGCAGCGTAGACCCAGGCCTGGACACTGAAGCTTTCTTT. Amino acid sequence: CASSVDPGLDTEAFF.